A selection of T cell receptor beta chains follows, all from one sample in a study of T cells after yellow fever vaccination. A single record per CDR3 protein comes from TCRdb applying MiXCR to the 5' RACE reads. The sample lists about 220,000 distinct CDR3 sequences, about 3% seen once, with 3.2% in the top ten. Source: CD4+ T cells sorted from PBMCs, taken 10 days after the yellow fever booster vaccination. These receptors all stem from a man between 18 and 35 years old who received the YFV17D yellow fever vaccine. Each CDR3 is given with its conserved first and last residue. A D gene is named only where the DNA matches it firmly. A clone size is listed for some rows: how often the clone was seen (once, few, many), or a class if it is expanded.

TRBD2 | TRBJ2-1 | TRBV7-6 | many | TGTGCCAGCAGCCCCACGGCGCGGGGGTCTGAGCAGTTCTTC | CASSPTARGSEQFF
NA | TRBJ1-2 | TRBV5-1 | NA | TGCGCCAGCAGCTTGCAGTCGCGCAGCTACACCTTC | CASSLQSRSYTF
NA | TRBJ2-5 | TRBV5-6 | few | TGTGCCAGCAGCTTGTGGGTAGAAGAGACCCAGTACTTC | CASSLWVEETQYF
NA | TRBJ1-1 | TRBV6-6 | many | TGTGCCAGCGGAAGGGGCGCGGGGACTGAAGCTTTCTTT | CASGRGAGTEAFF
NA | TRBJ1-2 | TRBV7-3 | many | TGTGCCAGCAGCTTATCGGTCACTCGGCAGGAGGCTGGGTCTAACTATGGCTACACCTTC | CASSLSVTRQEAGSNYGYTF
TRBD1 | TRBJ1-5 | TRBV5-4 | NA | TGTGCCAGCAGCTCAGGGGGGGATCAGCCCCAGCATTTT | CASSSGGDQPQHF
TRBD1 | TRBJ1-2 | TRBV25-1 | few | TGTGCCAGCAGCCCCCCGGACAGGAGTCCTTATGGCTACACCTTC | CASSPPDRSPYGYTF
NA | TRBJ2-3 | TRBV11-2 | NA | TGTGCCAGCAGCTTCATCGGTCACACGCAGTATTTT | CASSFIGHTQYF
NA | TRBJ2-3 | TRBV7-2 | few | TGTGCCAGCAGCTTAGGGGCGGTCACAGATACGCAGTATTTT | CASSLGAVTDTQYF
NA | TRBJ2-7 | TRBV9 | NA | TGTGCCAGCAGCGTAGGTACAGGGTGGGTCTACGAGCAGTACTTC | CASSVGTGWVYEQYF
NA | TRBJ2-7 | TRBV9 | many | TGTGCCAGCAACCCAACGGGCCTTGACTACGAGCAGTACTTC | CASNPTGLDYEQYF
NA | TRBJ2-3 | TRBV20-1 | NA | TGCAGTGCTTCCTGGGGCTCCGGCACAGATACGCAGTATTTT | CSASWGSGTDTQYF
TRBD2 | TRBJ2-2 | TRBV12-5 | many | TGTGCTAGTGGTCCCGGACTAGGAGGGACCGGGGAGCTGTTTTTT | CASGPGLGGTGELFF
NA | TRBJ1-1 | TRBV7-9 | many | TGTGCCAGCAGCGAGTTGAACACTGAAGCTTTCTTT | CASSELNTEAFF
NA | TRBJ2-3 | TRBV30 | NA | TGTGCCTGGAGTCTGGGGTTGCTAGATACGCAGTATTTT | CAWSLGLLDTQYF
NA | TRBJ1-1 | TRBV9 | many | TGTGCCAGCAGCGTCCGGGAAGACACTGAAGCTTTCTTT | CASSVREDTEAFF
TRBD1 | TRBJ1-6 | TRBV5-1 | NA | TGCGCCAGCAGCTTCGACAGGGAGTCACCCCTCCACTTT | CASSFDRESPLHF
TRBD1 | TRBJ1-1 | TRBV4-1 | many | TGCGCCAGCAGCCATCCAGGGGGCTTAAAACGAGCTTTCTTT | CASSHPGGLKRAFF
NA | TRBJ1-5 | TRBV20-1 | many | TGCAGTGCTGGGAAGGGCAGGGCTGGTCAGCCCCAGCATTTT | CSAGKGRAGQPQHF
TRBD1 | TRBJ2-2 | TRBV20-1 | NA | TGCAGTGCTAGTGACAGGGAAGGGAACACCGGGGAGCTGTTTTTT | CSASDREGNTGELFF
TRBD2 | TRBJ2-1 | TRBV24-1 | many | TGTGCCACCAGTGCCGCGGGGGGTCCCTACAATGAGCAGTTCTTC | CATSAAGGPYNEQFF
NA | TRBJ2-3 | TRBV12-3/TRBV12-4 | many | TGTGCCAGCAGTTTCGGTCCGAGGGATACGCAGTATTTT | CASSFGPRDTQYF
TRBD1 | TRBJ2-5 | TRBV20-1 | NA | TGCAGTGCTAGGCCAGGGGGTCTGGAGACCCAGTACTTC | CSARPGGLETQYF
TRBD1 | TRBJ2-7 | TRBV7-9 | many | TGTGCCAGCAAACAACAGGGGGGCTCCTACGAGCAGTACTTC | CASKQQGGSYEQYF
NA | TRBJ2-1 | TRBV7-2 | few | TGTGCCAGCAGCCCGAAAACGAGTCTCCTTAATGAGCAGTTCTTC | CASSPKTSLLNEQFF
NA | TRBJ1-2 | TRBV7-2 | many | TGTGCCAGCAGCTCATTCCAGGGCGGCTATGGCTACACCTTC | CASSSFQGGYGYTF
TRBD2 | TRBJ2-3 | TRBV15 | many | TGTGCCACCAGCAGAAGCGGGGGGGCCGATACGCAGTATTTT | CATSRSGGADTQYF
TRBD1 | TRBJ2-2 | TRBV7-2 | many | TGTGCCAGTATGGGACAGGTAGCCGGGGAGCTGTTTTTT | CASMGQVAGELFF
TRBD2 | TRBJ2-2 | TRBV12-3/TRBV12-4 | many | TGTGCCAGCCGAATTAGCGGGGGGGCTGGGTCCGGGGAGCTGTTTTTT | CASRISGGAGSGELFF
TRBD1 | TRBJ2-3 | TRBV7-8 | many | TGTGCCAGCAGCTCGAGGACAGGTCTCACAGATACGCAGTATTTT | CASSSRTGLTDTQYF
NA | TRBJ2-3 | TRBV24-1 | few | TGTGCCACCAGTAAAGAGACAACAGATACGCAGTATTTT | CATSKETTDTQYF
NA | TRBJ2-7 | TRBV3-1 | NA | TGTGCCACCCAAGTTGGGCAGAGCGAGCAGTACTTC | CATQVGQSEQYF
TRBD1 | TRBJ1-6 | TRBV7-9 | few | TGTGCCAGCAGCTTTACAGGGGTAGGGGATTCACCCCTCCACTTT | CASSFTGVGDSPLHF
TRBD1 | TRBJ1-1 | TRBV9 | many | TGTGCCAGCAGCCCTAGGGGGCGAGGTGAAGCTTTCTTT | CASSPRGRGEAFF
NA | TRBJ2-5 | TRBV2 | few | TGTGCCAGCAGTGTGGGGGCTCAAGAGACCCAGTACTTC | CASSVGAQETQYF
NA | TRBJ1-2 | TRBV5-6 | many | TGTGCCAGCACCAAGGACATCTATGGCTACACCTTC | CASTKDIYGYTF
TRBD1 | TRBJ2-5 | TRBV29-1 | NA | TGCAGCGTGGACAGGGGCCAAGAGACCCAGTACTTC | CSVDRGQETQYF
TRBD2 | TRBJ2-5 | TRBV7-2 | NA | TGTGCCAGCAGCTCCCGAACTAGCGGGCGGGTAGAGACCCAGTACTTC | CASSSRTSGRVETQYF
NA | TRBJ2-3 | TRBV5-1 | many | TGCGCCAGCAGAGCTTCTTCCTTGAGAGGCACAGATACGCAGTATTTT | CASRASSLRGTDTQYF
TRBD1 | TRBJ2-1 | TRBV12-3/TRBV12-4 | many | TGTGCCAGCAACCGGGACAGGGCATACAATGAGCAGTTCTTC | CASNRDRAYNEQFF
TRBD1 | TRBJ1-5 | TRBV20-1 | NA | TGCAGTGCTCCCAGTAAGGGACAGATTAGCAATCAGCCCCAGCATTTT | CSAPSKGQISNQPQHF
NA | TRBJ2-7 | TRBV11-2 | NA | TGTGCCAGCAGCTTCCCAGGGACCGAGCAGTACTTC | CASSFPGTEQYF